Below are 30 T cell receptor beta chains sequenced from a single sample in a study of radiotherapy plus CTLA-4 blockade in lung cancer. Sequencing used immunoSEQ multiplex PCR; TCRdb keeps in-frame clones, though not all of them. The table records under 50,000 clones, roughly 79% of them present only once. Source: peripheral blood, taken from a patient treated with radiotherapy plus ipilimumab. These receptors were collected from a human donor with non-small cell lung cancer that progressed on radiotherapy plus ipilimumab.

This clone turned up a few times. The V and J genes are TRBV7-2 and TRBJ2-2; D not resolved. Germline V lookup: CDR1 SGHTA, CDR2 FQGNSA. CDR3 length: 13 residues. The germline V and J ends were trimmed by 4 bases and 4 bases, with 7 bases remaining between them. The chain's CDR3 is CASSSYSTGELFF. CDR3 coding DNA: TGTGCCAGCAGCTCCTACTCCACCGGGGAGCTGTTTTTT.

The chain combines TRBV19 with TRBJ2-2, with 12 bases aligning to TRBD2. V trimming: 5 bases; J trimming: 6 bases; junction bases outside the gene matches: 7. The CDR3 extends over 16 amino acids. Germline CDR1 is LNHDA and CDR2 is SQIVND (reference sequence). The CDR3 DNA reads as TGTGCCAGTAGTCTGTCTAGCGGGGGGGAGTCCGGGGAGCTGTTTTTT. It codes for CASSLSSGGESGELFF.

The chain joins TRBV19 to TRBJ1-6, with 7 bases fitting TRBD1. This CDR3 is built from 15 residues. The germline V gene has CDR1 LNHDA and CDR2 SQIVND (reference sequence). With V trimmed by 5 bases and J by 5 bases, 6 bases remained unmatched. CDR3 region: CASSASGTDNSPLHF. CDR3 DNA sequence: TGTGCCAGTAGTGCGTCCGGGACAGATAATTCACCCCTCCACTTT.

The chain couples TRBV7-9 to TRBJ1-5, with D hard to call. V shed 5 bases and J shed 0 bases, with 8 bases lying between them. The CDR3 is 14 residues long. Germline CDR1 SEHNR, CDR2 FQNEAQ (reference sequence). CDR3 coding DNA: TGTGCCAGCAGCCCGAGGAATAGCAATCAGCCCCAGCATTTT. Its protein is CASSPRNSNQPQHF.

The CDR3 spells CASAGGPWDEQFF. As DNA, the CDR3 is TGCGCCAGCGCGGGGGGGCCTTGGGATGAGCAGTTCTTC. V usage is TRBV10-1 and J usage is TRBJ2-1; 9 bases align to TRBD2. Trimming at V came to 8 bases and at J to 8 bases, leaving 7 bases not matched to a gene. CDR3 length: 13 residues. Germline assignment: CDR1 WNHNN and CDR2 SYGVQD (reference sequence).

There are a few counts of this clone. The gene calls are TRBV19 and TRBJ1-2; TRBD1 matches 7 bases. Trimming took 11 bases from V and 2 from J; bases not matched to a gene: 8. The CDR3 sequence is 13 residues long. Germline CDR1 LNHDA, CDR2 SQIVND (reference sequence). This CDR3 reads CASLPTGNYGYTF. DNA for the CDR3: TGTGCCTCACTACCGACAGGGAACTATGGCTACACCTTC.

The chain combines TRBV6-1 with TRBJ2-7; TRBD1 agrees at 8 bases. Germline-derived CDR1 and CDR2 are MNHNS and SASEGT. Trimming cost V 4 bases and J 2 bases; bases outside gene matches: 7. This CDR3 spans 15 amino acids. The CDR3 sequence is CASSVAPQGAYEQYF. In DNA form, the CDR3 reads TGTGCCAGCAGTGTGGCCCCACAGGGGGCCTACGAGCAGTACTTC.

The chain links TRBV11-3 to TRBJ1-1; D possibly corresponds to TRBD1 (6 bases). This CDR3 region has 15 residues. Between the trimmed V and J ends, which lost 0 bases and 4 bases, there was a span of 12 bases. Germline CDR1 is SGHNT and CDR2 is YENEEA. The CDR3 sequence: CASSLESGGITEAFF. CDR3 nucleotide sequence: TGTGCCAGCAGCTTAGAGTCGGGGGGCATCACTGAAGCTTTCTTT.

CDR3 DNA sequence: TGTGCCAGCAGTTTTCAGACAGGCGGTAGTTCACCCCTCCACTTT. Amino acid sequence: CASSFQTGGSSPLHF. The genes are TRBV27 and TRBJ1-6; possible D gene TRBD1, 6 bases. The ends were cut back, 3 bases at V and 9 bases at J, with 15 bases in the middle. CDR1 and CDR2 (germline): MNHEY, SMNVEV (reference sequence). The CDR3 extends over 15 amino acids.

The gene calls are TRBV5-1 and TRBJ2-7; 10 bases fit TRBD1. The CDR3 spans 15 residues. V dropped 0 bases and J dropped 5; count of bases not matched to a gene: 5. Germline V lookup: CDR1 SGHRS, CDR2 YFSETQ. Here the CDR3 DNA reads TGCGCCAGCAGCTTGGGACAGGGGGCAAGGAACGAGCAGTACTTC. Its translation: CASSLGQGARNEQYF.

The chain recombines TRBV7-2 with TRBJ2-7; weak D call: TRBD1 (6 bases). The germline CDR1 and CDR2 sequences are SGHTA and FQGNSA. CDR3 length: 16 residues. Deletions cut 3 bases from V and 0 bases from J, with 15 bases between. DNA for the CDR3: TGTGCCAGCAGCTTGCAGCAGGGGCGAAGCTCCTACGAGCAGTACTTC. It encodes CASSLQQGRSSYEQYF.

The rearrangement joins TRBV4-1 to TRBJ1-5; D perhaps matches TRBD1 (5 bases). Trimming left V 1 base short and J 0 bases short, with 10 bases between. Germline V lookup: CDR1 MGHRA, CDR2 YSYEKL. CDR3 length equals 16 residues. CDR3 loop: CASSQVIGASNQPQHF. The CDR3 bases are TGCGCCAGCAGCCAAGTAATAGGGGCTAGCAATCAGCCCCAGCATTTT.

This clone has only a few counts. This chain uses TRBV10-3 with TRBJ2-1; D unclear. Germline V gene sequence: CDR1 ENHRY, CDR2 SYGVKD. V lost 6 bases to trimming and J lost 4 bases, with 13 bases between them. This CDR3 comprises 14 residues. The chain's CDR3 is CAIRYSDIYNEQFF. CDR3 in DNA: TGTGCCATCAGATATAGTGACATTTACAATGAGCAGTTCTTC.

The gene calls are TRBV9 and TRBJ2-1, with 7 bases lining up with TRBD2. The V gene's germline CDR1 is SGDLS and CDR2 YYNGEE. This CDR3 contains 15 residues. The ends lost 6 bases at V and 3 bases at J; junction bases unmatched: 9. This CDR3 is CASTQMGGDYNEQFF. CDR3 sequence (DNA): TGTGCCAGCACTCAAATGGGGGGGGACTACAATGAGCAGTTCTTC.

This rearrangement joins TRBV9 to TRBJ2-5; TRBD2 aligns across 7 bases. V lost 4 bases, J lost 1 base, and 7 bases stayed unmatched. This CDR3 is 15 amino acids long. Germline V gene sequence: CDR1 SGDLS, CDR2 YYNGEE. This chain's CDR3 is CASSPSGTTQETQYF. CDR3 in DNA: TGTGCCAGCAGCCCTTCCGGGACTACCCAAGAGACCCAGTACTTC.

The CDR3 sequence: CASRTGMSSYNSPLHF. CDR3 nucleotides: TGTGCCAGCAGAACGGGGATGAGCTCCTATAATTCACCCCTCCACTTT. The chain recombines TRBV7-2 with TRBJ1-6, with unresolved D. CDR1 and CDR2 (germline): SGHTA, FQGNSA. V lost 6 bases and J 0 bases, leaving 12 bases between the germline ends. This CDR3 spans 16 amino acids. The variable domain in full, with the rest retrieved from reference TRBV7-2 and TRBJ1-6, is GAGVSQSPSNKVTEKGKDVELRCDPISGHTALYWYRQSLGQGLEFLIYFQGNSAPDKSGLPSDRFSAERTGGSVSTLTIQRTQQEDSAVYLCASRTGMSSYNSPLHFGNGTRLTVT.

This clone was counted a single time. The chain combines TRBV5-1 with TRBJ2-1; 9 bases line up with TRBD2. The CDR3 is made up of 16 amino acids. J was trimmed by 8 bases and V by 5 bases; bases with no gene match: 14. From germline, CDR1 is SGHRS and CDR2 YFSETQ. CDR3 DNA: TGCGCCAGCAGGTCTACCGGGACTAGCAGGGGCGATGAGCAGTTCTTC. Amino acid sequence: CASRSTGTSRGDEQFF.

V gene TRBV29-1 combines with J gene TRBJ1-2; D is unclear. CDR3 length: 12 residues. CDR1 and CDR2 from the germline V gene are SQVTM and ANQGSEA. Trimming removed 6 bases at V and 4 bases at J, with 12 bases between. The CDR3 here is CSVGGQSYGYTF. Written as DNA, the CDR3 is TGCAGCGTGGGAGGGCAGAGCTATGGCTACACCTTC.

The CDR3 sequence: CASSPSLAGLSTDTQYF. CDR3 sequence (DNA): TGTGCCAGCAGCCCCTCGCTAGCGGGGCTTAGCACAGATACGCAGTATTTT. This chain connects TRBV9 to TRBJ2-3; 9 bases fit TRBD2. V lost 4 bases, J lost 0 bases, and 9 bases stayed unmatched. Germline CDR1 SGDLS, CDR2 YYNGEE. The CDR3 contains 17 residues.

About this clone itself: Relative to the germline gene, one junction end is altered; a read error may explain this. The chain employs TRBV6-1 and TRBJ2-1, with D perhaps TRBD2 (6 bases). The CDR3 is 14 amino acids. CDR1 is MNHNS and CDR2 is SASEGT in the germline V gene. The CDR3 loop is CASSEGGGAGLDVF. The CDR3 bases are TGTGCCAGCAGTGAGGGAGGTGGGGCAGGGCTGGATGTCTTC.

As to this clone: The same CDR3 is also encoded by other DNA sequences in this sample. The CDR3 sequence is CAISESSPGYTF. As DNA, the CDR3 is TGTGCCATCAGTGAGTCTAGTCCTGGCTACACCTTC. The chain uses TRBV10-3 and TRBJ1-2; no firm D call. Germline V gene lookup returns CDR1 ENHRY and CDR2 SYGVKD. The CDR3 is made up of 12 amino acids. V dropped 0 bases and J dropped 7 bases, with 6 bases sitting between them.

The V call is TRBV10-3, the J call TRBJ1-6; D gene uncertain. The CDR3 is 13 amino acids. Germline-derived CDR1 and CDR2 are ENHRY and SYGVKD. The V end was cut by 7 bases, the J end by 8 bases, with 12 bases between. Here the CDR3 DNA reads TGTGCCATCACCGAGGTGATGGATTCACCCCTCCACTTT. Its translation: CAITEVMDSPLHF.

This clone is a singleton in its sample. This chain links TRBV5-4 with TRBJ1-2; D uncertain. Germline lookup yields CDR1 SGHNT and CDR2 YYREEE (reference sequence). The CDR3 is 13 residues long. V was pared by 4 bases and J by 1 base, with 8 bases between. The CDR3 loop reads CASSPSGNYGYTF. CDR3 nucleotide sequence: TGTGCCAGCAGCCCCTCGGGTAACTATGGCTACACCTTC.

The chain recombines TRBV6-1 with TRBJ2-7; D is possibly TRBD1 (6 bases). The V end was cut by 1 base, the J end by 3 bases, with 7 bases between. The CDR3 spans 13 residues. Germline lookup yields CDR1 MNHNS and CDR2 SASEGT. CDR3 DNA: TGTGCCAGCAGTGAAGAGGGGGACTACGAGCAGTACTTC. Protein: CASSEEGDYEQYF.

The rearrangement links TRBV5-6 to TRBJ2-3, with D possibly TRBD2 on 5 matching bases. The CDR3 covers 16 residues. V shed 2 bases and J shed 6 bases, with 19 bases lying between them. CDR1 is SGHDT and CDR2 is YYEEEE in the germline V gene. In nucleotides, the CDR3 is TGTGCCAGCAGCTTTCGAGCGTCAGCGGCTCGGGATACGCAGTATTTT. The encoded protein is CASSFRASAARDTQYF.

J is TRBJ2-7 and V is TRBV18, with D uncertain. The V gene lost 4 bases and the J gene lost 2 bases, with 9 bases spanning the gap. In germline, CDR1 is KGHSH, CDR2 LQKENI. This CDR3 spans 13 amino acids. For the CDR3, the DNA is TGTGCCAGCTCACTCACTGGAGCCTACGAGCAGTACTTC. It translates to CASSLTGAYEQYF.

J is TRBJ2-7 and V is TRBV9; a possible D gene is TRBD1 (6 bases). The CDR3 covers 14 residues. Trimming pared 4 bases from V and 6 bases from J, leaving 17 bases between. The germline gives CDR1 SGDLS, CDR2 YYNGEE. The CDR3 is CASSPRDTGFEQYF. The DNA of the CDR3 is TGTGCCAGCAGCCCCCGAGATACAGGGTTCGAGCAGTACTTC.

This sequence joins TRBV7-9 and TRBJ1-2; TRBD1 matches 11 bases. V was clipped by 6 bases and J by 8 bases; unmatched bases: 11. The CDR3 totals 15 residues. CDR1 and CDR2 (germline): SEHNR, FQNEAQ (reference sequence). The CDR3 DNA sequence: TGTGCCAGCAGGAGATCCGGGACAGGGGGTCAGGGCTACACCTTC. Translated, it gives CASRRSGTGGQGYTF.

The V gene is TRBV19, the J gene TRBJ2-2; the D gene is possibly TRBD1 (6 bases). CDR3 size: 15 residues. Germline lookup yields CDR1 LNHDA and CDR2 SQIVND (reference sequence). V was clipped by 10 bases and J by 0 bases, with 15 bases between them. The CDR3 DNA reads TGTGCCACAAAACGGACAGAAACGAACACCGGGGAGCTGTTTTTT. Its protein product is CATKRTETNTGELFF.

As DNA, the CDR3 is TGTGCCAGCAGCTCAGGGACTACCCCGCAGTACTTC. Translation: CASSSGTTPQYF. The chain carries TRBV13 and TRBJ2-5, with 7 bases fitting TRBD2. Germline V lookup: CDR1 PRHDT, CDR2 FYEKMQ (reference sequence). CDR3 length: 12 residues. After removal of 4 bases from V and 11 bases from J, the junction contained 7 bases not matched to a gene.